The clone carrying this T cell receptor beta chain was observed a handful of times. Researchers prepared the TCRbeta library using unique molecular identifiers, the study reports. TCRdb reanalysed the PCR reads using MiXCR and keeps one entry per CDR3 protein. The data show some 200,000 distinct CDR3 sequences, 6.3% seen once. Between the trimmed V and J ends, which lost 3 bases and 6 bases, there was a span of 12 bases. The CDR3 loop spans 13 amino acids. The sample is drawn from a study of T-cell reconstitution after alpha-beta-depleted transplantation in children. The sequence was obtained from a girl under three years old with combined immunodeficiency, due to receive a stem cell transplant. The rearrangement joins TRBV12-3 or TRBV12-4 to TRBJ2-7, with a weak D call TRBD2 (5 bases). Sequenced here: PBMCs, sampled before TCRalphabeta/CD19-depleted stem cell transplant. This CDR3 reads CASSLTPRGEQYF. Written as DNA, the CDR3 is TGTGCCAGCAGTTTGACCCCACGGGGCGAGCAGTACTTC.